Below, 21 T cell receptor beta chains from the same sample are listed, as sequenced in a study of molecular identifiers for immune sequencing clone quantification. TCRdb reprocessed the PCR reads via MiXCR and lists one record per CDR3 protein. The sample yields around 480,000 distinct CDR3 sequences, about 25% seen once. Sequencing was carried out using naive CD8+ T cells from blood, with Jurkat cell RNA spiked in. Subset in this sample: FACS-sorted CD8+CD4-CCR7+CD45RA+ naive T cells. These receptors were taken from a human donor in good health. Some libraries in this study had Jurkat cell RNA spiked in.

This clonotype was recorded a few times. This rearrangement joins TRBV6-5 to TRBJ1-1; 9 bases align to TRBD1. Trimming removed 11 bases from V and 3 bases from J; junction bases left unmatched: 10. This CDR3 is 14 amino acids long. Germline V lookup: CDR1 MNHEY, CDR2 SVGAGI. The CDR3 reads CAARDRVMDTEAFF. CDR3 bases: TGTGCCGCCCGGGACAGGGTTATGGACACTGAAGCTTTCTTT.

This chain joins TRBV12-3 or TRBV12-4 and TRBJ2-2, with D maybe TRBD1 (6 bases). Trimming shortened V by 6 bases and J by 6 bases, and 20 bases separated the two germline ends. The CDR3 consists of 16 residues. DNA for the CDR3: TGTGCCAGCAGCAAAAGCCGGCAGGGGTTCGCCGGGGAGCTGTTTTTT. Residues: CASSKSRQGFAGELFF.

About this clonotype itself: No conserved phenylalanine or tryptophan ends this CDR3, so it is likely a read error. Written as DNA, the CDR3 is TGTGCCTGGACCCCGGCCCCGTTGAACACTGAAGCTTTCTCT. Translated, it gives CAWTPAPLNTEAFS. The chain joins TRBV30 to TRBJ1-1; D gene ambiguous. V lost 4 bases to trimming and J lost 0 bases, with 12 bases between them. The length of the CDR3 is 14 residues. From germline, CDR1 is GTSNPN and CDR2 SVGIG (reference sequence).

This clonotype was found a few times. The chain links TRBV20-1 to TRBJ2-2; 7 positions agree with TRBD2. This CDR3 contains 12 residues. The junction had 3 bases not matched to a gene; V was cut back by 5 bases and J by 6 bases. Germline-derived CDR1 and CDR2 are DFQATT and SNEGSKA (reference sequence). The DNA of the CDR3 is TGCAGTGCTCGTAGCGGGTCCGGGGAGCTGTTTTTT. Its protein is CSARSGSGELFF.

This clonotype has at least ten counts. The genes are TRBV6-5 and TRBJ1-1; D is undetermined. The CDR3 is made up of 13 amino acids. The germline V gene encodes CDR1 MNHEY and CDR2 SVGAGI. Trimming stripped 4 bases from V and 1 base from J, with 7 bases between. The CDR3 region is CASSSPSNTEAFF. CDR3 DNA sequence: TGTGCCAGCAGTTCCCCATCGAACACTGAAGCTTTCTTT.

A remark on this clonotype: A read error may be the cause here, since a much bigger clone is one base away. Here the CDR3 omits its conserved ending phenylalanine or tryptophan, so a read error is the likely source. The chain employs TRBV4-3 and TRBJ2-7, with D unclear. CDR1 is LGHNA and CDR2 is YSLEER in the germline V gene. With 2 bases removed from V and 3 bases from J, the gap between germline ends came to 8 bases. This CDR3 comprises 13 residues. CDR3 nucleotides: TGCGCCAGCAGCCAAAACAAGGGCTACGAGCAGTACTCC. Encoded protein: CASSQNKGYEQYS.

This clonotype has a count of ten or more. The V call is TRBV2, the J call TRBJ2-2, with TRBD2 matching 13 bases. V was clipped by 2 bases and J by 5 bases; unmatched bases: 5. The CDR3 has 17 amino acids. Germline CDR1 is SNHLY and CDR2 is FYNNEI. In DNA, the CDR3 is TGTGCCAGCAGTGAAAGGACTAGCGGGAGTAGTACCGGGGAGCTGTTTTTT. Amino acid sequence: CASSERTSGSSTGELFF.

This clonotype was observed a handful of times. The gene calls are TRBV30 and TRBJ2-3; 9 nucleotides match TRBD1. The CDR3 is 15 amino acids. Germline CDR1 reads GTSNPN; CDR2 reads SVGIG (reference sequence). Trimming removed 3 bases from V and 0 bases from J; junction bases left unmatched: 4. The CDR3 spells CAWSGQGRSTDTQYF. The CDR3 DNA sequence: TGTGCCTGGAGCGGACAGGGGCGAAGCACAGATACGCAGTATTTT.

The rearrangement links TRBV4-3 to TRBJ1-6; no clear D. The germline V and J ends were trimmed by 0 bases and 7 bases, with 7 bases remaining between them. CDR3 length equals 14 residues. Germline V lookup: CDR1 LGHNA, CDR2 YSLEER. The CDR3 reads CASSQDEVNSPLHF. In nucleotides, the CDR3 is TGCGCCAGCAGCCAAGATGAAGTAAATTCACCCCTCCACTTT.

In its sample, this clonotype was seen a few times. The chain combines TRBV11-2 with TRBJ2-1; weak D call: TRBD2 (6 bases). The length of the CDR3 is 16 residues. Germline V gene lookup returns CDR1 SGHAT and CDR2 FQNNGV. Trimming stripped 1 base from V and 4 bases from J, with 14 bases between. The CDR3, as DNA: TGTGCCAGCAGCTTAGTTCGCGGGGACTCATACAATGAGCAGTTCTTC. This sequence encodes CASSLVRGDSYNEQFF.

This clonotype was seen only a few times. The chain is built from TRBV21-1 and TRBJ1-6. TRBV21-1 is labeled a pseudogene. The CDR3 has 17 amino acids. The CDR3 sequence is CASTIQTIGSYNSPLHF. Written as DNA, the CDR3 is TGTGCCAGCACCATCCAAACTATAGGATCCTATAATTCACCCCTCCACTTT.

The CDR3 sequence is CASTAGVSNQPQHF. CDR3 bases: TGTGCCAGCACGGCAGGGGTTAGCAATCAGCCCCAGCATTTT. The J gene is TRBJ1-5, the V gene TRBV6-2 or TRBV6-3, with D possibly being TRBD1 (6 bases). Between the trimmed V and J ends, which lost 7 bases and 0 bases, there was a span of 10 bases. Per the germline V gene, CDR1 is MNHEY and CDR2 is SVGEGT. The CDR3 spans 14 residues.

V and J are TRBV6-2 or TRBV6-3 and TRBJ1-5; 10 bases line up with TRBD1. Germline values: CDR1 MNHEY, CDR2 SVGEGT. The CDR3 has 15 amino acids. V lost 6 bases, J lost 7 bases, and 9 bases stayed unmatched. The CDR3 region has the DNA TGTGCCAGCAGCTGGGACAGGGGAATGGTCCAGCCCCAGCATTTT. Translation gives CASSWDRGMVQPQHF.

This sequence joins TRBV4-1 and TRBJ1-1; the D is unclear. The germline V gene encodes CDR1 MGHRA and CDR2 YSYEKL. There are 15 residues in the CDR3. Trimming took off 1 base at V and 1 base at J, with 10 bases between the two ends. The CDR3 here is CASSQASTWNTEAFF. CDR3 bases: TGCGCCAGCAGCCAAGCCAGTACCTGGAACACTGAAGCTTTCTTT.

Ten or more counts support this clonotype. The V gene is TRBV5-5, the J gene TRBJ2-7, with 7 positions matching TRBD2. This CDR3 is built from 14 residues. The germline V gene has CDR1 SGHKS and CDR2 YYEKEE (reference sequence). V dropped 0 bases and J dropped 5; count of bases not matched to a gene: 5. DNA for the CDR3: TGTGCCAGCAGCTTGGGGGCGGGAGCCGACGAGCAGTACTTC. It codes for CASSLGAGADEQYF.

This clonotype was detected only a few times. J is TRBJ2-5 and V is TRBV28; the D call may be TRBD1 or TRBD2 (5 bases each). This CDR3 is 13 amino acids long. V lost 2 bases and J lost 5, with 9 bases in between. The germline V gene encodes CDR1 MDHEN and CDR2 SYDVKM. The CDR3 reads CASSLVWGETQYF. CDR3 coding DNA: TGTGCCAGCAGTTTAGTTTGGGGGGAGACCCAGTACTTC.

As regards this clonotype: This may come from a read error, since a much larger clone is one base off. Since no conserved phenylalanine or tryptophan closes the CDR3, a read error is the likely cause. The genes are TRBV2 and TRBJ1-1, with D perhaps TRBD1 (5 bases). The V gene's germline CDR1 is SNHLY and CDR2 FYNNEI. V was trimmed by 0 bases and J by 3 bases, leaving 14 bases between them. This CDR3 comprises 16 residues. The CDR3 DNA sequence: TGTGCCAGCAGTGAAGCTGTAGACAGCCTGGACACTGAAGCTTTCGTT. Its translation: CASSEAVDSLDTEAFV.

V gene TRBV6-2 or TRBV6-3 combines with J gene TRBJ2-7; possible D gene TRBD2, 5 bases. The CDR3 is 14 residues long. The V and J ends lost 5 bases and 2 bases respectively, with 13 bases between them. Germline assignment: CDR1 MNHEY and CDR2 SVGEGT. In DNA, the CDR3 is TGTGCCAGCAGTCATGGGAGCAGTACCTACGAGCAGTACTTC. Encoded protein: CASSHGSSTYEQYF.

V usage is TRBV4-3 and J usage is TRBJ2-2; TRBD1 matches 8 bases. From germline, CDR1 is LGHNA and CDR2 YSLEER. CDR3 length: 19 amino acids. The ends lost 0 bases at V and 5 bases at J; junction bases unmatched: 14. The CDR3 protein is CASSQDPGKQGGETGELFF. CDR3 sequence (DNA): TGCGCCAGCAGCCAAGACCCGGGAAAACAGGGGGGAGAAACCGGGGAGCTGTTTTTT.

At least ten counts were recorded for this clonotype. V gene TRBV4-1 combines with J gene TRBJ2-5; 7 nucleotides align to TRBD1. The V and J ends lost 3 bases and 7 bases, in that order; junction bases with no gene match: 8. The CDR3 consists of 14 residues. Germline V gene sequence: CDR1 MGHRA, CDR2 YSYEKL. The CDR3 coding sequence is TGCGCCAGCAGCCAGACAGGGCTCCGGGGGACCCAGTACTTC. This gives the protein CASSQTGLRGTQYF.

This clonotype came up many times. CDR3 amino acids: CASIPDGVNTEAFF. The CDR3 DNA reads TGTGCCAGCATCCCGGACGGGGTGAACACTGAAGCTTTCTTT. The chain links TRBV7-6 to TRBJ1-1, with unresolved D. V was cut by 7 bases and J by 0 bases, with 12 bases left in between. The CDR3 covers 14 residues. Germline assignment: CDR1 SGHVS and CDR2 FNYEAQ.